This T cell receptor (beta chain) comes out of a study of CD8 T cells in ankylosing spondylitis. TCRdb reanalysed the 5' RACE reads using MiXCR and keeps one entry per CDR3 protein. This table has some 450,000 distinct CDR3 sequences, roughly 18% appearing once. General observations from the study: Seven to nine highly homologous variants formed a TCR beta motif that appeared characteristic of ankylosing spondylitis blood.

The CDR3 runs to 15 residues. Germline CDR1 reads MNHEY; CDR2 reads SVGAGI. Between the trimmed V and J ends, which lost 0 bases and 4 bases, there was a span of 12 bases. Note on this clonotype: Its antigen is as yet unknown.

The clonotype was recovered from a male donor with ankylosing spondylitis. The sample consisted of blood, either unsorted or a sorted T cell fraction (not recorded which). This chain links TRBV6-5 with TRBJ1-1, with D perhaps TRBD1 (5 bases). The CDR3 DNA follows: TGTGCCAGCAGTTACTCGGGCAGGGTGGCCACTGAAGCTTTCTTT. It yields the protein CASSYSGRVATEAFF.